This is a list of T cell receptor beta chains from one sample in a study of T cells in Graves' hyperthyroidism and ophthalmopathy. TCRdb re-derived calls from the multiplex PCR reads in MiXCR, one entry per CDR3 protein. The table records 700,000 to 850,000 distinct CDR3 sequences, about 35% of them present only once. The sequenced sample consisted of blood. Receptors originate from a woman between 40 and 50 years old with Graves' hyperthyroidism. Both conserved end residues are part of each CDR3. A D gene is named only where the DNA matches it firmly. A row's size may be missing; if present it is once, few, many or a size class.

D gene: -
clone size: few
V gene: TRBV5-6
J gene: TRBJ1-2
CDR3 DNA: TGTGCCAGCAGCTTCCTCGGTAATGGCTACACCTTC
CDR3 protein: CASSFLGNGYTF

D gene: TRBD2
clone size: -
V gene: TRBV10-2
J gene: TRBJ2-7
CDR3 DNA: TGCGCCAGCAGTGAAGGACTAGCGGCCTCCTACGAGCAGTACTTC
CDR3 protein: CASSEGLAASYEQYF

D gene: -
clone size: -
V gene: TRBV4-3
J gene: TRBJ2-2
CDR3 DNA: TGCGCCAGCAGCCACGAAAGACGAAGCGGGGAGCTGTTTTTT
CDR3 protein: CASSHERRSGELFF

D gene: TRBD1
clone size: many
V gene: TRBV29-1
J gene: TRBJ1-5
CDR3 DNA: TGCAGCGTGTGGACAGGACAACTCGATCAGCCCCAGCATTTT
CDR3 protein: CSVWTGQLDQPQHF

D gene: -
clone size: few
V gene: TRBV25-1
J gene: TRBJ1-2
CDR3 DNA: TGTGCCAACTCGGAGGGGCAAGGCTACACCTTC
CDR3 protein: CANSEGQGYTF

D gene: TRBD1
clone size: -
V gene: TRBV12-3/TRBV12-4
J gene: TRBJ2-7
CDR3 DNA: TGTGCCAGCAGTTTCGGAGGACAGGGACCCTACGAGCAGTACTTC
CDR3 protein: CASSFGGQGPYEQYF

D gene: -
clone size: many
V gene: TRBV2
J gene: TRBJ2-5
CDR3 DNA: TGTGCCAGCAGTGAAGCGGCCCCGGACTTAGGGACCCAGTACTTC
CDR3 protein: CASSEAAPDLGTQYF

D gene: -
clone size: -
V gene: TRBV29-1
J gene: TRBJ2-7
CDR3 DNA: TGCAGCGTTGACGACGGGATTTACGAGCAGTACTTC
CDR3 protein: CSVDDGIYEQYF

D gene: TRBD1
clone size: -
V gene: TRBV20-1
J gene: TRBJ2-6
CDR3 DNA: TGCAGTGCTCGGACAGGGAAGAGTGGGGCCAACGTCCTGACTTTC
CDR3 protein: CSARTGKSGANVLTF

D gene: TRBD1
clone size: many
V gene: TRBV7-2
J gene: TRBJ2-7
CDR3 DNA: TGTGCCAGCAGCTCGACAGGGAACGAGCAGTACTTC
CDR3 protein: CASSSTGNEQYF

D gene: TRBD1
clone size: -
V gene: TRBV10-1
J gene: TRBJ1-5
CDR3 DNA: TGCGCCAGCAGCGACAGGGAACAGCCCCAGCAGTTT
CDR3 protein: CASSDREQPQQF

D gene: -
clone size: many
V gene: TRBV7-8
J gene: TRBJ1-5
CDR3 DNA: TGTGCCAGCAGCTTAGGTTCCCACAATCAGCCCCAGCATTTT
CDR3 protein: CASSLGSHNQPQHF

D gene: -
clone size: many
V gene: TRBV20-1
J gene: TRBJ2-2
CDR3 DNA: TGCAGTGCTAGAGATCCAGGGGAGCTGTTTTTT
CDR3 protein: CSARDPGELFF

D gene: TRBD1
clone size: many
V gene: TRBV24-1
J gene: TRBJ1-2
CDR3 DNA: TGTGCCACCAGTGATTTGGATGGACAGGGGTCCTATGGCTACACCTTC
CDR3 protein: CATSDLDGQGSYGYTF

D gene: -
clone size: -
V gene: TRBV19
J gene: TRBJ1-2
CDR3 DNA: TGTGCCAGTAGTATAGACGGGCAGCAGGGAACGTATGGCTACACCTTC
CDR3 protein: CASSIDGQQGTYGYTF

D gene: -
clone size: -
V gene: TRBV10-3
J gene: TRBJ2-3
CDR3 DNA: TGTGCCATCGGCCAGCGAGGGGATACGCAGTATTTT
CDR3 protein: CAIGQRGDTQYF

D gene: -
clone size: many
V gene: TRBV11-2
J gene: TRBJ1-1
CDR3 DNA: TGTGCCACCGGGGGACAATTTAACACTGAAGCTTTCTTT
CDR3 protein: CATGGQFNTEAFF

D gene: -
clone size: -
V gene: TRBV6-1
J gene: TRBJ2-7
CDR3 DNA: TGTGCCAGCAGTGAAGCGCGAACGCAGGGGAGGTACGAGCAGTACTTC
CDR3 protein: CASSEARTQGRYEQYF

D gene: -
clone size: many
V gene: TRBV7-6
J gene: TRBJ2-7
CDR3 DNA: TGTGCCAGCAGCTTAGACGAGAGCTCCTACGAGCAGTACTTC
CDR3 protein: CASSLDESSYEQYF

D gene: -
clone size: many
V gene: TRBV14
J gene: TRBJ1-2
CDR3 DNA: TGTGCCAGCAGCCAAGCCCCAGGGAGCTATGGCTACACCTTC
CDR3 protein: CASSQAPGSYGYTF

D gene: -
clone size: -
V gene: TRBV10-2
J gene: TRBJ2-7
CDR3 DNA: TGCGCCAGCAGAGATGGAGGCAGAAAATACGAGCAGTACTTC
CDR3 protein: CASRDGGRKYEQYF

D gene: -
clone size: -
V gene: TRBV10-3
J gene: TRBJ2-5
CDR3 DNA: TGTGCCAGCAGTCGGTCGTATCCGCGGGCCCAAGGGGAGACCCAGTACTTC
CDR3 protein: CASSRSYPRAQGETQYF